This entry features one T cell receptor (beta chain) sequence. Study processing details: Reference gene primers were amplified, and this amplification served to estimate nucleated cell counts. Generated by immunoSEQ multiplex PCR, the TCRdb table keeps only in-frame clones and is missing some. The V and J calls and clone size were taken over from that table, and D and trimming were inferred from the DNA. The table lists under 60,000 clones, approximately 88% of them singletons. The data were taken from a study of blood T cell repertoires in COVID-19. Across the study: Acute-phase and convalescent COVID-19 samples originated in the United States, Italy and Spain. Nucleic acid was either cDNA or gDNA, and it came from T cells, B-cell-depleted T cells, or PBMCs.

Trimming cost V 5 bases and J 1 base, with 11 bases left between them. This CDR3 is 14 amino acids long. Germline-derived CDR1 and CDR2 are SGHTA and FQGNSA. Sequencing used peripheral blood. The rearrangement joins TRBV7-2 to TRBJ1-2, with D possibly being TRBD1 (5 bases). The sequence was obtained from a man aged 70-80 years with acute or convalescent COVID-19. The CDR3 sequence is CASSPDSLNYGYTF. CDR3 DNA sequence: TGTGCCAGCAGCCCCGACAGCCTTAACTATGGCTACACCTTC.